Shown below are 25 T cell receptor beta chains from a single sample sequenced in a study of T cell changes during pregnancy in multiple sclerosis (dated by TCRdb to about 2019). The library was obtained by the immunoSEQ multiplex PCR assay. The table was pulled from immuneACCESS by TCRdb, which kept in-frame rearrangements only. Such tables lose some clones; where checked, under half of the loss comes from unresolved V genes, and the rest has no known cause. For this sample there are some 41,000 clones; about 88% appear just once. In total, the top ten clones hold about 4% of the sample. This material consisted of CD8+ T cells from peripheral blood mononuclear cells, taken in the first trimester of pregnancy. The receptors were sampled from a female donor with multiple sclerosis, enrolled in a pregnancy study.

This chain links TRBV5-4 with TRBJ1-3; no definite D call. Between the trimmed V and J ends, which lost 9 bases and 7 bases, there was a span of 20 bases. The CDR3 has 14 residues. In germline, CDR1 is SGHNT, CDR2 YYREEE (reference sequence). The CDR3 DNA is TGTGCCACCGGAATCATGGAGGGCTACAACACCATATATTTT. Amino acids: CATGIMEGYNTIYF. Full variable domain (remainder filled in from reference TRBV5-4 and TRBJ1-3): ETGVTQSPTHLIKTRGQQVTLRCSSQSGHNTVSWYQQALGQGPQFIFQYYREEENGRGNFPPRFSGLQFPNYSSELNVNALELDDSALYLCATGIMEGYNTIYFGEGSWLTVV.

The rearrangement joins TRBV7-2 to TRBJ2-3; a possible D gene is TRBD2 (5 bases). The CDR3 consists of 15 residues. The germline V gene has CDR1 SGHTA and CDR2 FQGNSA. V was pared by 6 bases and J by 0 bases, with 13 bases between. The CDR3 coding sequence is TGTGCCAGCAGTCGTAGCGTTACTAGCACAGATACGCAGTATTTT. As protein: CASSRSVTSTDTQYF. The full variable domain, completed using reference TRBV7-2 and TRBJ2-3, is GAGVSQSPSNKVTEKGKDVELRCDPISGHTALYWYRQSLGQGLEFLIYFQGNSAPDKSGLPSDRFSAERTGGSVSTLTIQRTQQEDSAVYLCASSRSVTSTDTQYFGPGTRLTVL.

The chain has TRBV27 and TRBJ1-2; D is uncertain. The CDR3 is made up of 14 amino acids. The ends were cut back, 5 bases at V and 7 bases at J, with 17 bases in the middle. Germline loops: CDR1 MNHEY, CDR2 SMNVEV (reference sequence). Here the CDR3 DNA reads TGTGCCAGCAGTCTCACTATAAGCCAGTCTGGCTACACCTTC. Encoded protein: CASSLTISQSGYTF.

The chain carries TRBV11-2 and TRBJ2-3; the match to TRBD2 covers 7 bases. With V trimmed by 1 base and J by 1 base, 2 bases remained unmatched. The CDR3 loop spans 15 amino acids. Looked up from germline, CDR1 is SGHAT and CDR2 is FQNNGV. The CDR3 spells CASSLAAGGTDTQYF. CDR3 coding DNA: TGTGCCAGCAGCTTAGCGGCGGGGGGCACAGATACGCAGTATTTT.

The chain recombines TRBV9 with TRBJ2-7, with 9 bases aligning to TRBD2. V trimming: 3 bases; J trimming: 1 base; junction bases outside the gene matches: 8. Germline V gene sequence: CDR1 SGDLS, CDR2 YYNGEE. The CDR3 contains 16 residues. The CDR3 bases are TGTGCCAGCAGCGGATACGAGCGGGGGGCATCCTACGAGCAGTACTTC. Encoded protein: CASSGYERGASYEQYF.

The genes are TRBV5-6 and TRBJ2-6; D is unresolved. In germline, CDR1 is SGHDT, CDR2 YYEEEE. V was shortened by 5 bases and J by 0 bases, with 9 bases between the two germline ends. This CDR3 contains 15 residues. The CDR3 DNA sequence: TGTGCCAGCAGTCAGGAAGACTCTGGGGCCAACGTCCTGACTTTC. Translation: CASSQEDSGANVLTF.

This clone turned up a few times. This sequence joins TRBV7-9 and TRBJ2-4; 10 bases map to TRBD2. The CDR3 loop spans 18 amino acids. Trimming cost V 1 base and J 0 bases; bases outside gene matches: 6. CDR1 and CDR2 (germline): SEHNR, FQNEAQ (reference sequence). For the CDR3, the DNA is TGTGCCAGCAGCTTAGTGGCCACTAGCGGGGTAGCCAAAAACATTCAGTACTTC. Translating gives CASSLVATSGVAKNIQYF.

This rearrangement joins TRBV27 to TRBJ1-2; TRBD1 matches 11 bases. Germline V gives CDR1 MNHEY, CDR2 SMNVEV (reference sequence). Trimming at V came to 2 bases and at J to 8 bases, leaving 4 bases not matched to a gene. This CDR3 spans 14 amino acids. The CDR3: CASSLGTGGGGYTF. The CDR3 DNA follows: TGTGCCAGCAGTTTAGGGACAGGGGGGGGAGGCTACACCTTC.

In DNA form, the CDR3 reads TGTGCCAGCGAGCTTTCCCCCGGACAGTATAACACTGAAGCTTTCTTT. Its translation: CASELSPGQYNTEAFF. The chain employs TRBV5-5 and TRBJ1-1, with D tentatively TRBD1 (6 bases). The V and J ends lost 7 bases and 2 bases respectively, with 21 bases between them. The CDR3 loop spans 16 amino acids. In germline, CDR1 is SGHKS, CDR2 YYEKEE (reference sequence).

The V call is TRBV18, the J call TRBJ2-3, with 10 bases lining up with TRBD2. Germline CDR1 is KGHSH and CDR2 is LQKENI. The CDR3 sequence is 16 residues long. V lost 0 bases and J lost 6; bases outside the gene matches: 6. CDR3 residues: CASSPPSGGPGDTQYF. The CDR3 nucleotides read TGTGCCAGCTCACCACCTAGCGGGGGGCCAGGGGATACGCAGTATTTT.

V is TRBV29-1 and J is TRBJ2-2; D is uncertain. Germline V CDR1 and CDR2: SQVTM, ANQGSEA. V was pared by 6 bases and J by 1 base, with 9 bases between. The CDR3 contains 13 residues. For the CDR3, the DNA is TGCAGCGTCAAGACACGGAACACCGGGGAGCTGTTTTTT. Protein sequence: CSVKTRNTGELFF.

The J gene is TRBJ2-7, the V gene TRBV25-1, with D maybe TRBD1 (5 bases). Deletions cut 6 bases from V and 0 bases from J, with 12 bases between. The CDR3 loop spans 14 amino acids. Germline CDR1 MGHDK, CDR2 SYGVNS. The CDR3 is CASSPREVSYEQYF. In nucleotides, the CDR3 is TGTGCCAGCAGCCCCAGGGAAGTCTCCTACGAGCAGTACTTC.

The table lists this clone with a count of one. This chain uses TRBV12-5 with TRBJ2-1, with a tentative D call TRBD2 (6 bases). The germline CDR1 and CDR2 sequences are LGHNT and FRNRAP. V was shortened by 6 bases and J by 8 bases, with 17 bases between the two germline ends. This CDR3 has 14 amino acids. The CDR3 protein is CASGEHRGLDEQFF. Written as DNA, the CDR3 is TGTGCTAGTGGCGAACATCGGGGGTTGGATGAGCAGTTCTTC.

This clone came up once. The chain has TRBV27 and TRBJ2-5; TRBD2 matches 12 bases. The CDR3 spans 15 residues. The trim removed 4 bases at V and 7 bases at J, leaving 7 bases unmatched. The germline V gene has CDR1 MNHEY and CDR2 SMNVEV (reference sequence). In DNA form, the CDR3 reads TGTGCCAGCAGTTCGACTAGCGGGGGTATGGTGACCCAGTACTTC. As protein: CASSSTSGGMVTQYF.

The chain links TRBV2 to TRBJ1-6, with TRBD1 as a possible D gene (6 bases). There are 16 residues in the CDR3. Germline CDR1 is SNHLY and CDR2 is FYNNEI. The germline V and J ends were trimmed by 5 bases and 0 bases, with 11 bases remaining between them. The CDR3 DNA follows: TGTGCCAGCAGTCTAACAGGGAGCTCCTATAATTCACCCCTCCACTTT. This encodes CASSLTGSSYNSPLHF.

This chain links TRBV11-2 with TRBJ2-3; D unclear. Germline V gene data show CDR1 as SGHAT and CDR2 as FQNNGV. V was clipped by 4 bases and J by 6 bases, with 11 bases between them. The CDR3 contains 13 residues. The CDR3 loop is CASSSPTRDTQYF. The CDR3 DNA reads TGTGCCAGCAGCTCCCCTACGAGGGATACGCAGTATTTT.

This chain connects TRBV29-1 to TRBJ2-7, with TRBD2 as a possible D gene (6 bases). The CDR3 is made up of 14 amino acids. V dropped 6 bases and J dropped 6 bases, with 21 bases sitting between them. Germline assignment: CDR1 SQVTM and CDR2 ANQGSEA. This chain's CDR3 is CSVSPGGAGLEQYF. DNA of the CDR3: TGCAGCGTCTCACCCGGGGGTGCGGGGCTCGAGCAGTACTTC.

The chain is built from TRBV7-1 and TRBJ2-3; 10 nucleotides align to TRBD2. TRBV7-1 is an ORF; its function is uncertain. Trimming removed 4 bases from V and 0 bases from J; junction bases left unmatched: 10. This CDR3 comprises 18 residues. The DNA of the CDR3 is TGTGCCAGCAGCTTACGCCGCGGGACTAGCGCGAGCACAGATACGCAGTATTTT. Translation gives CASSLRRGTSASTDTQYF.

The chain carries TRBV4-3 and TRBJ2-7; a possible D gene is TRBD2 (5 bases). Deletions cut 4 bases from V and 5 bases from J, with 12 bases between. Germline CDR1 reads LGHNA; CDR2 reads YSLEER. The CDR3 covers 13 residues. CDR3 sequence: CASSPSGVHEQYF. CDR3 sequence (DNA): TGCGCCAGCAGCCCATCCGGGGTCCACGAGCAGTACTTC.

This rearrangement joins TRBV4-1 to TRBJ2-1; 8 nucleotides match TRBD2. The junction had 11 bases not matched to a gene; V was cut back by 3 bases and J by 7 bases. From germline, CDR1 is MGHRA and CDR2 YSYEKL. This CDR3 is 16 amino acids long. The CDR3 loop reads CASSQARAGGINEQFF. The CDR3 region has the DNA TGCGCCAGCAGCCAGGCCAGGGCGGGGGGCATAAATGAGCAGTTCTTC.

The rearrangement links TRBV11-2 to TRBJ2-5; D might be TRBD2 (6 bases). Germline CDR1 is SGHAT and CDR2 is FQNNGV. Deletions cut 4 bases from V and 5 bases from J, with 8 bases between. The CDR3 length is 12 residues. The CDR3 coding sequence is TGTGCCAGCAGCTGGGGGGTGGAGACCCAGTACTTC. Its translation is CASSWGVETQYF.

The CDR3 nucleotides are TGTGCCAGCAAAGGGACTAGCGGGGGGAAAGAGACCCAGTACTTC. As protein: CASKGTSGGKETQYF. J is TRBJ2-5 and V is TRBV2; 15 nucleotides line up with TRBD2. Germline V gene lookup returns CDR1 SNHLY and CDR2 FYNNEI. The CDR3 contains 15 residues. The J segment lost 3 bases and the V segment lost 7 bases, leaving 3 bases of the junction unmatched.

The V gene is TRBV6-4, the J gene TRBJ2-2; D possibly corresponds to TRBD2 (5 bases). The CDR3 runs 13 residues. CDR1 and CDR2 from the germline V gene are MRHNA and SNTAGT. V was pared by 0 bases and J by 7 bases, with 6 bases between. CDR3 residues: CASSDSEVGELFF. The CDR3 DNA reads TGTGCCAGCAGTGACTCGGAGGTCGGGGAGCTGTTTTTT.

The CDR3 region has the DNA TGCGCCAGCAGCCAAGAAGGGGGTCCCTACTACGAGCAGTACTTC. Protein sequence: CASSQEGGPYYEQYF. This sequence joins TRBV4-1 and TRBJ2-7; the D gene is possibly TRBD1 (6 bases). Trimming shortened V by 0 bases and J by 3 bases, and 12 bases separated the two germline ends. The CDR3 is made up of 15 amino acids. Germline CDR1 MGHRA, CDR2 YSYEKL.

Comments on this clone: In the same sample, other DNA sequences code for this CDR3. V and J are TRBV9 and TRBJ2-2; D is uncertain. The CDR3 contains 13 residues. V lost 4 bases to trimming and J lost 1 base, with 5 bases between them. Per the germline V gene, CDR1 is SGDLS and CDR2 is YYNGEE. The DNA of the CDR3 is TGTGCCAGCAGCCGACTGAACACCGGGGAGCTGTTTTTT. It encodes CASSRLNTGELFF.